What follows are 28 T cell receptor beta chains derived from one specimen sequenced in a study of cytomegalovirus exposure and HLA in healthy donors. PCR employed 60 Vbeta and 13 Jbeta primers. Some clones are missing from TCRdb's copy, which holds only in-frame ones; the method was immunoSEQ multiplex PCR. The sample shows 120,000 to 150,000 clones, 82% of them seen only once. The sequenced sample consisted of PBMCs. Receptors were obtained from a male donor in good health and CMV-seronegative.

The chain combines TRBV4-3 with TRBJ2-1, with a possible D match to TRBD2 (5 bases). Germline-derived CDR1 and CDR2 are LGHNA and YSLEER. Trimming took off 4 bases at V and 0 bases at J, with 25 bases between the two ends. The CDR3 runs 20 residues. The CDR3 sequence: CASSPHGPRAGKSSYNEQFF. The CDR3 DNA sequence: TGCGCCAGCAGCCCCCATGGGCCTCGGGCGGGTAAGAGCTCCTACAATGAGCAGTTCTTC.

CDR3 region: CASRTGDETQYF. The DNA for the CDR3 is TGTGCCAGCAGGACGGGAGACGAGACCCAGTACTTC. The rearrangement joins TRBV14 to TRBJ2-5; D perhaps matches TRBD2 (6 bases). Germline CDR1 reads SGHDN; CDR2 reads FVKESK. CDR3 length equals 12 residues. V was trimmed by 6 bases and J by 5 bases, leaving 10 bases between them.

The J gene is TRBJ2-2, the V gene TRBV11-3, with 9 nucleotides matching TRBD1. The germline V gene encodes CDR1 SGHNT and CDR2 YENEEA. The CDR3 runs to 14 residues. With 8 bases clipped from V and 3 bases from J, the junction kept 4 bases outside the gene matches. CDR3 DNA sequence: TGTGCCAGCTCTGGGGACAGGGACACCGGGGAGCTGTTTTTT. Its protein product is CASSGDRDTGELFF.

This sequence joins TRBV2 and TRBJ2-7; the match to TRBD2 covers 10 bases. Germline-derived CDR1 and CDR2 are SNHLY and FYNNEI. The CDR3 has 15 amino acids. V lost 1 base to trimming and J lost 2 bases; unmatched junction nucleotides: 2. This CDR3 reads CASSEGTSGPYEQYF. The DNA for the CDR3 is TGTGCCAGCAGTGAAGGGACTAGCGGACCCTACGAGCAGTACTTC.

The chain recombines TRBV7-3 with TRBJ2-5, with D possibly being TRBD2 (6 bases). The CDR3 has 15 amino acids. Looked up from germline, CDR1 is SGHTA and CDR2 is FQGTGA. V lost 2 bases, J lost 1 base, and 11 bases lay in between. This CDR3 is CASSLLGSGQETQYF. In DNA, the CDR3 is TGTGCCAGCAGCTTACTGGGTAGCGGCCAAGAGACCCAGTACTTC.

In regard to this clone: The junction departs from the called germline gene at one end, perhaps through a read error. The chain links TRBV7-9 to TRBJ2-7, with 8 bases lining up with TRBD1. This CDR3 is built from 16 residues. Germline CDR1 and CDR2: SEHNR and FQNEAQ (reference sequence). The CDR3 reads CSSSLPPQGDTNEQYF. The CDR3, as DNA: TGTTCCAGCAGCTTACCGCCACAGGGGGACACTAACGAGCAGTACTTC.

The rearrangement links TRBV18 to TRBJ2-7; tentatively, D is TRBD2 (6 bases). Per the germline V gene, CDR1 is KGHSH and CDR2 is LQKENI. V shed 3 bases and J shed 2 bases, with 17 bases lying between them. The CDR3 consists of 16 residues. CDR3 sequence: CASSPISGYVTYEQYF. CDR3 sequence (DNA): TGTGCCAGCTCACCGATAAGCGGGTATGTAACCTACGAGCAGTACTTC.

The rearrangement uses TRBV7-9 and TRBJ2-3; possible D gene TRBD2, 5 bases. The germline V and J ends were trimmed by 1 base and 7 bases, with 15 bases remaining between them. This CDR3 is 15 amino acids long. The germline CDR1 and CDR2 sequences are SEHNR and FQNEAQ (reference sequence). Here the CDR3 reads CASSLVGEPPNTQYF. CDR3 bases: TGTGCCAGCAGCTTAGTGGGAGAACCACCAAATACGCAGTATTTT.

The chain has TRBV4-2 and TRBJ2-3; 14 bases fit TRBD2. The J segment lost 3 bases and the V segment lost 5 bases, leaving 13 bases of the junction unmatched. The germline CDR1 and CDR2 sequences are LGHNA and YNFKEQ. There are 19 residues in the CDR3. The CDR3 spells CASSSSGTSGSFGTDTQYF. The CDR3 DNA follows: TGTGCCAGCAGCTCATCCGGGACTAGCGGGAGTTTTGGGACAGATACGCAGTATTTT.

The J gene is TRBJ1-2, the V gene TRBV9; 7 nucleotides agree with TRBD1. V trimming: 0 bases; J trimming: 4 bases; junction bases outside the gene matches: 15. CDR3 size: 18 residues. The germline CDR1 and CDR2 sequences are SGDLS and YYNGEE. CDR3 in amino acids: CASSVAWGAGGDSYGYTF. The CDR3 nucleotides are TGTGCCAGCAGCGTAGCATGGGGCGCAGGGGGAGATAGCTATGGCTACACCTTC.

The chain uses TRBV5-1 and TRBJ1-4, with 7 nucleotides matching TRBD1. V lost 2 bases, J lost 7 bases, and 8 bases stayed unmatched. This CDR3 has 15 amino acids. The germline V gene has CDR1 SGHRS and CDR2 YFSETQ. The CDR3 protein is CASSFSTGEGEKLFF. The CDR3 DNA sequence: TGCGCCAGCAGCTTTTCTACAGGGGAAGGTGAAAAACTGTTTTTT.

The chain employs TRBV19 and TRBJ2-1, with a weak D call TRBD1 (6 bases). Germline CDR1 LNHDA, CDR2 SQIVND (reference sequence). This CDR3 contains 16 residues. Deletions cut 4 bases from V and 2 bases from J, with 15 bases between. The CDR3 protein is CASSTPTGTAYNEQFF. As DNA, the CDR3 is TGTGCCAGTAGTACCCCCACAGGGACGGCCTACAATGAGCAGTTCTTC.

This clone has more than one count but fewer than ten. The J gene is TRBJ2-5, the V gene TRBV7-9; 7 bases agree with TRBD2. The J call may be incorrect, as the DNA end agrees better with TRBJ2-7. The CDR3 contains 15 residues. The germline gives CDR1 SEHNR, CDR2 FQNEAQ (reference sequence). CDR3: CASSLAMGEGYEQYF. CDR3 DNA sequence: TGTGCCAGCAGCTTAGCCATGGGGGAGGGGTACGAGCAGTACTTC.

The chain joins TRBV9 to TRBJ2-1, with TRBD2 matching over 7 bases. This CDR3 contains 14 residues. Per germline, CDR1 SGDLS and CDR2 YYNGEE. The V gene end was trimmed by 3 bases and the J gene end by 5 bases; junction bases not matched to a gene: 5. Here the CDR3 reads CASSAGGGHNEQFF. The CDR3 coding sequence is TGTGCCAGCAGCGCGGGAGGAGGCCACAATGAGCAGTTCTTC.

The gene calls are TRBV28 and TRBJ1-4; TRBD1 might be the D (6 bases). The CDR3 loop spans 16 amino acids. Germline V gene data show CDR1 as MDHEN and CDR2 as SYDVKM. Trimming left V 5 bases short and J 5 bases short, with 18 bases between. CDR3 sequence reads: CASSPPLGGGNEKLFF. The CDR3 bases are TGTGCCAGCAGTCCCCCCCTAGGTGGGGGCAATGAAAAACTGTTTTTT.

V is TRBV6-1 and J is TRBJ2-7, with a possible D match to TRBD2 (5 bases). This CDR3 comprises 14 residues. V lost 8 bases and J lost 2, with 16 bases in between. CDR1 is MNHNS and CDR2 is SASEGT in the germline V gene. The CDR3 sequence: CASRISRATYEQYF. In nucleotides, the CDR3 is TGTGCCAGCCGAATTTCGAGGGCAACCTACGAGCAGTACTTC.

This chain uses TRBV28 with TRBJ2-5; 8 nucleotides agree with TRBD1. Germline-derived CDR1 and CDR2 are MDHEN and SYDVKM. The CDR3 contains 14 residues. V trimming: 5 bases; J trimming: 2 bases; junction bases outside the gene matches: 4. The CDR3 loop reads CASSTRDRQETQYF. Here the CDR3 DNA reads TGTGCCAGCAGTACCCGGGACAGGCAAGAGACCCAGTACTTC.

The chain combines TRBV11-2 with TRBJ2-3; TRBD2 agrees at 10 bases. The germline CDR1 and CDR2 sequences are SGHAT and FQNNGV. The CDR3 has 15 amino acids. J gave up 11 bases and V 5 bases, and 13 bases lay outside the gene matches. CDR3 in amino acids: CASSPGLAGASVQYF. CDR3 nucleotide sequence: TGTGCCAGCAGCCCCGGGCTAGCGGGAGCGTCGGTGCAGTATTTT.

The chain carries TRBV7-9 and TRBJ2-2; the D is unclear. Germline CDR1 SEHNR, CDR2 FQNEAQ (reference sequence). Between the trimmed V and J ends, which lost 1 base and 2 bases, there was a span of 5 bases. This CDR3 is built from 14 residues. DNA of the CDR3: TGTGCCAGCAGCTTAGAACTAAACACCGGGGAGCTGTTTTTT. Translation: CASSLELNTGELFF.

Only a few counts were recorded for this clone. The chain couples TRBV27 to TRBJ1-1, with D possibly being TRBD1 (6 bases). From germline, CDR1 is MNHEY and CDR2 SMNVEV (reference sequence). The ends were cut back, 2 bases at V and 6 bases at J, with 10 bases in the middle. The CDR3 consists of 13 residues. CDR3 sequence: CASSLTGWPEAFF. CDR3 nucleotide sequence: TGTGCCAGCAGTTTAACAGGGTGGCCTGAAGCTTTCTTT.

The chain links TRBV28 to TRBJ2-7, with TRBD1 matching 7 bases. Trimming cost V 10 bases and J 4 bases; bases outside gene matches: 13. The CDR3 totals 14 residues. In germline, CDR1 is MDHEN, CDR2 SYDVKM. The CDR3, as DNA: TGTGCCACTCTACGGACAGGCGGACTTTACGAGCAGTACTTC. Translating it yields CATLRTGGLYEQYF.

The chain couples TRBV7-6 to TRBJ1-4; 7 bases align to TRBD1. Germline assignment: CDR1 SGHVS and CDR2 FNYEAQ. The CDR3 has 16 amino acids. V gave up 5 bases and J gave up 0 bases; unmatched junction bases: 6. CDR3: CASSRWDSPTNEKLFF. In nucleotides, the CDR3 is TGTGCCAGCAGCCGCTGGGACAGCCCAACTAATGAAAAACTGTTTTTT.

The chain joins TRBV27 to TRBJ2-7; TRBD2 aligns across 7 bases. V dropped 6 bases and J dropped 4; count of bases not matched to a gene: 3. This CDR3 comprises 12 residues. In germline, CDR1 is MNHEY, CDR2 SMNVEV (reference sequence). The CDR3 DNA reads TGTGCCAGCAGCCCGGGGGGTTACGAGCAGTACTTC. Its protein product is CASSPGGYEQYF.

This clone showed up just a few times. The chain recombines TRBV9 with TRBJ2-1, with 11 bases fitting TRBD1. CDR1 is SGDLS, CDR2 YYNGEE, per germline. There are 15 residues in the CDR3. V gave up 2 bases and J gave up 3 bases; unmatched junction bases: 1. The CDR3 loop reads CASSVGTGGYNEQFF. CDR3 sequence (DNA): TGTGCCAGCAGCGTTGGGACAGGGGGCTACAATGAGCAGTTCTTC.

This clone was counted between two and nine times. V usage is TRBV30 and J usage is TRBJ2-7, with 7 positions matching TRBD2. The CDR3 extends over 15 amino acids. The V gene end was trimmed by 3 bases and the J gene end by 3 bases; junction bases not matched to a gene: 11. Germline CDR1 GTSNPN, CDR2 SVGIG (reference sequence). CDR3 coding DNA: TGTGCCTGGAGCCCTAGGACTAGGGCAGACTACGAGCAGTACTTC. Translating it yields CAWSPRTRADYEQYF.

The gene calls are TRBV7-9 and TRBJ2-2; the D gene is possibly TRBD1 (6 bases). V shed 4 bases and J shed 7 bases, with 10 bases lying between them. The germline V gene has CDR1 SEHNR and CDR2 FQNEAQ (reference sequence). The CDR3 extends over 13 amino acids. The CDR3 loop is CASSSQGHGELFF. CDR3 nucleotides: TGTGCCAGCAGCTCACAGGGTCACGGGGAGCTGTTTTTT.

This clone has more than one count but fewer than ten. The rearrangement links TRBV27 to TRBJ2-7; D possibly corresponds to TRBD1 (5 bases). The length of the CDR3 is 14 residues. V shed 1 base and J shed 2 bases, with 9 bases lying between them. Germline values: CDR1 MNHEY, CDR2 SMNVEV (reference sequence). The CDR3 bases are TGTGCCAGCAGTTTATTAACAGGACCCTACGAGCAGTACTTC. Translated: CASSLLTGPYEQYF.

The chain carries TRBV7-9 and TRBJ2-3, with 7 bases matching TRBD2. CDR1 and CDR2 (germline): SEHNR, FQNEAQ (reference sequence). V trimming: 5 bases; J trimming: 0 bases; junction bases outside the gene matches: 5. The CDR3 totals 15 residues. Here the CDR3 DNA reads TGTGCCAGCAGCCCAAGCGGGACTAGCACAGATACGCAGTATTTT. Amino acids: CASSPSGTSTDTQYF.